The rows below give T cell receptor beta chains drawn from one sample of a study of T cell changes during pregnancy in multiple sclerosis. Clones were read by immunoSEQ multiplex PCR, and TCRdb kept only the in-frame ones, dropping some. The table includes 35,000 or so clones, 89% detected once. The starting material was CD4+ T cells from peripheral blood mononuclear cells, obtained after pregnancy. All receptors come from a female donor in good health, enrolled as a control in a pregnancy study. Both conserved end residues are part of each CDR3. The order of the fields is CDR3 length, J gene, clone size, V gene, D gene, CDR3 protein, CDR3 DNA. D genes are given only for firm matches. Some rows have no size entry. The others give once, few or many, or a class for an expanded clone.

>14|TRBJ2-7|-|TRBV10-3|TRBD1
CAISRDRGSDEQYF
TGTGCCATCAGCCGGGACAGGGGTTCTGACGAGCAGTACTTC
>15|TRBJ1-5|-|TRBV27|TRBD1
CASSPGQGPNQPQHF
TGTGCCAGCAGCCCCGGACAGGGCCCCAATCAGCCCCAGCATTTT
>16|TRBJ2-7|-|TRBV7-9|TRBD1
CASSLATGTGVSEQYF
TGTGCCAGCAGCTTAGCGACTGGGACAGGGGTATCCGAGCAGTACTTC
>15|TRBJ2-2|-|TRBV5-1|TRBD1
CASSFADRDTGELFF
TGCGCCAGCAGCTTTGCGGACAGGGACACCGGGGAGCTGTTTTTT
>14|TRBJ1-5|-|TRBV7-9|-
CASSLATAGQPQHF
TGTGCCAGCAGCTTAGCGACAGCGGGTCAGCCCCAGCATTTT
>13|TRBJ2-3|-|TRBV27|-
CASTPRGTDTQYF
TGTGCCAGCACTCCACGGGGCACAGATACGCAGTATTTT
>15|TRBJ2-3|once|TRBV6-5|TRBD1
CASTDRGPFTDTQYF
TGTGCCAGCACCGACAGGGGGCCCTTCACAGATACGCAGTATTTT
>15|TRBJ1-6|-|TRBV7-9|TRBD1
CASSWTGEDNSPLHF
TGTGCCAGCAGTTGGACAGGGGAAGATAATTCACCCCTCCACTTT
>10|TRBJ1-5|-|TRBV19|TRBD1
CASSQGAQHF
TGTGCCAGTTCTCAGGGGGCCCAGCATTTT
>13|TRBJ2-5|once|TRBV5-4|-
CASSSGIQETQYF
TGTGCCAGCAGCTCCGGGATACAAGAGACCCAGTACTTC
>14|TRBJ2-1|-|TRBV11-2|TRBD2
CASSQRTSGGEQFF
TGTGCCAGCAGCCAAAGGACTAGCGGGGGCGAGCAGTTCTTC
>12|TRBJ1-1|once|TRBV2|-
CASKAGDTEAFF
TGTGCCAGCAAAGCAGGGGACACTGAAGCTTTCTTT
>16|TRBJ2-5|-|TRBV11-2|TRBD2
CASSWDRAGGSETQYF
TGTGCCAGCAGCTGGGACCGGGCGGGAGGAAGCGAGACCCAGTACTTC
>20|TRBJ2-5|-|TRBV5-1|TRBD2
CASSSPPTRLELAGLVTQYF
TGCGCCAGCAGCTCCCCCCCGACTCGACTAGAGCTAGCGGGATTGGTGACCCAGTACTTC
>15|TRBJ1-2|-|TRBV2|TRBD1
CASSERTGGNYGYTF
TGTGCCAGCAGTGAAAGGACAGGGGGCAACTATGGCTACACCTTC
>15|TRBJ1-4|once|TRBV9|TRBD1
CASSGGGQGAEKLFF
TGTGCCAGCAGCGGGGGGGGACAGGGTGCTGAAAAACTGTTTTTT
>13|TRBJ1-5|-|TRBV7-2|-
CASSLESRGGQHF
TGTGCCAGCAGCTTAGAGTCAAGGGGCGGCCAGCATTTT
>15|TRBJ2-1|-|TRBV6-5|TRBD2
CASRALAGGDNEQFF
TGTGCCAGCAGGGCTCTAGCGGGGGGGGACAATGAGCAGTTCTTC
>14|TRBJ2-7|-|TRBV19|-
CASSTTGIVYEQYF
TGTGCCAGTAGTACAACAGGGATCGTCTACGAGCAGTACTTC
>13|TRBJ2-4|-|TRBV6-1|TRBD2
CASMSLAGHIQYF
TGTGCCAGCATGTCACTAGCGGGCCACATTCAGTACTTC
>14|TRBJ1-6|-|TRBV2|-
CASSERGDNSPLHF
TGTGCCAGCAGTGAACGGGGAGATAATTCACCCCTCCACTTT
>14|TRBJ2-7|-|TRBV2|TRBD1
CASSVRTGSYEQYF
TGTGCCAGCAGTGTTCGGACAGGCTCCTACGAGCAGTACTTC